What follows are 20 T cell receptor beta chains derived from one specimen sequenced in a study of cytomegalovirus exposure and HLA in healthy donors. The method was immunoSEQ multiplex PCR; TCRdb's version includes in-frame clones alone and lacks a portion of them. The table lists 110,000 or so clones, around nine tenths of them singletons. The sequenced sample was PBMCs. The receptors were gathered from a woman aged 18-35 years in good health and CMV-seronegative.

The genes are TRBV13 and TRBJ2-1; unclear D gene. This CDR3 region has 12 residues. Trimming stripped 1 base from V and 7 bases from J, with 5 bases between. Germline-derived CDR1 and CDR2 are PRHDT and FYEKMQ (reference sequence). CDR3 sequence reads: CASSLAGNEQFF. As DNA, the CDR3 is TGTGCCAGCAGCTTAGCGGGTAATGAGCAGTTCTTC.

The chain has TRBV21-1 and TRBJ2-7; the table's D call, TRBD1, has no DNA check behind it. TRBV21-1 is a listed pseudogene. The CDR3 runs 14 residues. In DNA form, the CDR3 reads TGTGCCAGCTCCAGACAGGGGGTCGAATACGAGCAGTACTTC. Amino acid sequence: CASSRQGVEYEQYF.

V is TRBV6-4 and J is TRBJ2-3; TRBD2 matches at 8 bases. Germline values: CDR1 MRHNA, CDR2 SNTAGT. V lost 0 bases to trimming and J lost 1 base; unmatched junction nucleotides: 3. The CDR3 has 16 residues. CDR3 residues: CASSDSVGGGTDTQYF. The CDR3 nucleotides read TGTGCCAGCAGTGACTCAGTCGGGGGGGGCACAGATACGCAGTATTTT.

The V and J genes are TRBV29-1 and TRBJ2-1, with no clear D. V was cut by 2 bases and J by 1 base, with 9 bases left in between. Germline V gene lookup returns CDR1 SQVTM and CDR2 ANQGSEA. The CDR3 is made up of 14 amino acids. The CDR3 region has the DNA TGCAGCGTTGAACGTGGGCCTTCCTACAATGAGCAGTTCTTC. This encodes CSVERGPSYNEQFF.

V gene TRBV4-2 combines with J gene TRBJ2-6; TRBD1 matches 9 bases. CDR3 length: 17 residues. V was pared by 5 bases and J by 0 bases, with 5 bases of the junction left unmatched. Germline CDR1 LGHNA, CDR2 YNFKEQ. As DNA, the CDR3 is TGTGCCAGCAGCTTAACACAGGGGGCCTCTGGGGCCAACGTCCTGACTTTC. Translating it yields CASSLTQGASGANVLTF.

The genes are TRBV5-1 and TRBJ2-1; TRBD2 agrees at 9 bases. The CDR3 runs to 15 residues. Germline V gives CDR1 SGHRS, CDR2 YFSETQ. The J segment lost 7 bases and the V segment lost 0 bases, leaving 5 bases of the junction unmatched. The CDR3 region is CASSLVQREVNEQFF. The CDR3 nucleotides read TGCGCCAGCAGCTTGGTCCAGCGGGAGGTAAATGAGCAGTTCTTC. The entire variable domain, with the rest obtained from reference TRBV5-1 and TRBJ2-1, is as follows: KAGVTQTPRYLIKTRGQQVTLSCSPISGHRSVSWYQQTPGQGLQFLFEYFSETQRNKGNFPGRFSGRQFSNSRSEMNVSTLELGDSALYLCASSLVQREVNEQFFGPGTRLTVL.

This clone was detected once. CDR3 bases: TGTGCCAGCAGCTTGCGCAGGAATGGGGAGACCCAGTACTTC. Protein sequence: CASSLRRNGETQYF. The V call is TRBV5-4, the J call TRBJ2-5; D remains unclear. V lost 1 base and J lost 5, with 12 bases in between. Germline CDR1 and CDR2: SGHNT and YYREEE (reference sequence). The CDR3 runs 14 residues.

The rearrangement joins TRBV27 to TRBJ1-4; TRBD1 matches 7 bases. Trimming cost V 3 bases and J 5 bases; bases outside gene matches: 9. The germline V gene has CDR1 MNHEY and CDR2 SMNVEV (reference sequence). The CDR3 totals 16 residues. CDR3 region: CASSFEDRPINEKLFF. DNA of the CDR3: TGTGCCAGCAGTTTTGAGGACAGGCCTATAAATGAAAAACTGTTTTTT.

This clone showed up just once. The V gene is TRBV7-2, the J gene TRBJ2-5, with D possibly matching TRBD1 (5 bases). V lost 1 base, J lost 1 base, and 10 bases lay in between. Germline values: CDR1 SGHTA, CDR2 FQGNSA. CDR3 size: 15 residues. In DNA form, the CDR3 reads TGTGCCAGCAGCTTAGTCCGACAGTCCCAAGAGACCCAGTACTTC. Translated, it gives CASSLVRQSQETQYF.

The V and J genes are TRBV7-3 and TRBJ2-1; tentatively, D is TRBD2 (6 bases). CDR1 is SGHTA, CDR2 FQGTGA, per germline. This CDR3 is built from 15 residues. The ends were cut back, 5 bases at V and 2 bases at J, with 13 bases in the middle. The CDR3 nucleotides read TGTGCCAGCAGCCCCCCGGGGGTCCCCTACAATGAGCAGTTCTTC. Translation: CASSPPGVPYNEQFF.

This clone was counted only a few times. The chain carries TRBV28 and TRBJ1-5; D call uncertain. The germline V gene has CDR1 MDHEN and CDR2 SYDVKM. This CDR3 is built from 14 residues. V was clipped by 3 bases and J by 0 bases, with 6 bases between them. The CDR3 spells CASSFYDSNQPQHF. CDR3 coding DNA: TGTGCCAGCAGTTTCTACGATAGCAATCAGCCCCAGCATTTT. The variable domain in full, completed from reference TRBV28 and TRBJ1-5, reads DVKVTQSSRYLVKRTGEKVFLECVQDMDHENMFWYRQDPGLGLRLIYFSYDVKMKEKGDIPEGYSVSREKKERFSLILESASTNQTSMYLCASSFYDSNQPQHFGDGTRLSIL.

The rearrangement joins TRBV30 to TRBJ1-1; tentatively, D is TRBD1 (6 bases). This CDR3 region has 17 residues. The V gene lost 0 bases and the J gene lost 0 bases, with 17 bases spanning the gap. Per germline, CDR1 GTSNPN and CDR2 SVGIG (reference sequence). The CDR3: CAWSVGNGGGLNTEAFF. The DNA of the CDR3 is TGTGCCTGGAGTGTAGGGAACGGGGGGGGCCTGAACACTGAAGCTTTCTTT.

This sequence joins TRBV11-3 and TRBJ2-2; 7 positions match TRBD1. CDR1 and CDR2 (germline): SGHNT, YENEEA. V lost 5 bases to trimming and J lost 7 bases; unmatched junction nucleotides: 10. The CDR3 length is 15 residues. The CDR3: CASSINRGTGGELFF. The CDR3 nucleotides read TGTGCCAGCAGCATAAACAGGGGTACTGGCGGGGAGCTGTTTTTT.

The V and J genes are TRBV6-6 and TRBJ1-2, with 7 bases aligning to TRBD1. The CDR3 covers 16 residues. J gave up 4 bases and V 2 bases, and 10 bases lay outside the gene matches. Germline CDR1 MNHNY, CDR2 SVGAGI (reference sequence). The CDR3 DNA is TGTGCCAGCAGTTACGCTAACAGGGGAATAAGCTATGGCTACACCTTC. Protein sequence: CASSYANRGISYGYTF.

The CDR3 reads CASSQDWGQKETQYF. The CDR3, as DNA: TGTGCCAGCAGCCAAGATTGGGGACAGAAAGAGACCCAGTACTTC. This chain links TRBV4-2 with TRBJ2-5, with 7 bases aligning to TRBD1. The CDR3 spans 15 residues. Germline lookup yields CDR1 LGHNA and CDR2 YNFKEQ. V shed 0 bases and J 3 bases; nucleotides not matched to a gene: 4.

This clone occurred a few times. The chain joins TRBV5-4 to TRBJ1-2; 7 bases are shared with TRBD1. This CDR3 is 16 amino acids long. With V trimmed by 2 bases and J by 3 bases, 10 bases remained unmatched. Germline V gene lookup returns CDR1 SGHNT and CDR2 YYREEE (reference sequence). In nucleotides, the CDR3 is TGTGCCAGCAGCTTACCGACAGGGAGAAGGGACTATGGCTACACCTTC. This encodes CASSLPTGRRDYGYTF.

The chain uses TRBV2 and TRBJ2-2; the D is unclear. V gave up 1 base and J gave up 4 bases, with 7 bases separating them. Germline-derived CDR1 and CDR2 are SNHLY and FYNNEI. The CDR3 spans 14 residues. The CDR3 loop reads CASSEVVRTGELFF. CDR3 coding DNA: TGTGCCAGCAGTGAAGTCGTTCGCACCGGGGAGCTGTTTTTT. The variable domain in full, with the rest retrieved from reference TRBV2 and TRBJ2-2, is EPEVTQTPSHQVTQMGQEVILRCVPISNHLYFYWYRQILGQKVEFLVSFYNNEISEKSEIFDDQFSVERPDGSNFTLKIRSTKLEDSAMYFCASSEVVRTGELFFGEGSRLTVL.

The chain employs TRBV18 and TRBJ2-2; a possible D gene is TRBD1 (6 bases). This CDR3 contains 15 residues. Trimming shortened V by 4 bases and J by 6 bases, and 15 bases separated the two germline ends. Germline lookup yields CDR1 KGHSH and CDR2 LQKENI. The CDR3 reads CASSLQGVKSGELFF. DNA for the CDR3: TGTGCCAGCTCACTACAGGGAGTTAAGTCCGGGGAGCTGTTTTTT.

J is TRBJ2-1 and V is TRBV2; TRBD1 aligns across 8 bases. Germline loops: CDR1 SNHLY, CDR2 FYNNEI. V trimming: 5 bases; J trimming: 14 bases; junction bases outside the gene matches: 11. This CDR3 region has 13 residues. CDR3 sequence: CASSSEPGQEEFF. The CDR3 nucleotides read TGTGCCAGCAGTAGCGAACCGGGACAGGAAGAGTTCTTC. Supplemented by reference TRBV2 and TRBJ2-1, the full variable domain reads EPEVTQTPSHQVTQMGQEVILRCVPISNHLYFYWYRQILGQKVEFLVSFYNNEISEKSEIFDDQFSVERPDGSNFTLKIRSTKLEDSAMYFCASSSEPGQEEFFGPGTRLTVL.

This sequence joins TRBV6-1 and TRBJ1-1; possibly TRBD1 for D (5 bases). The V end was cut by 3 bases, the J end by 5 bases, with 13 bases between. CDR1 is MNHNS and CDR2 is SASEGT in the germline V gene. This CDR3 comprises 14 residues. CDR3 nucleotide sequence: TGTGCCAGCAGTGACCAGGGAGGAGGAACTGAAGCTTTCTTT. Amino acids: CASSDQGGGTEAFF.